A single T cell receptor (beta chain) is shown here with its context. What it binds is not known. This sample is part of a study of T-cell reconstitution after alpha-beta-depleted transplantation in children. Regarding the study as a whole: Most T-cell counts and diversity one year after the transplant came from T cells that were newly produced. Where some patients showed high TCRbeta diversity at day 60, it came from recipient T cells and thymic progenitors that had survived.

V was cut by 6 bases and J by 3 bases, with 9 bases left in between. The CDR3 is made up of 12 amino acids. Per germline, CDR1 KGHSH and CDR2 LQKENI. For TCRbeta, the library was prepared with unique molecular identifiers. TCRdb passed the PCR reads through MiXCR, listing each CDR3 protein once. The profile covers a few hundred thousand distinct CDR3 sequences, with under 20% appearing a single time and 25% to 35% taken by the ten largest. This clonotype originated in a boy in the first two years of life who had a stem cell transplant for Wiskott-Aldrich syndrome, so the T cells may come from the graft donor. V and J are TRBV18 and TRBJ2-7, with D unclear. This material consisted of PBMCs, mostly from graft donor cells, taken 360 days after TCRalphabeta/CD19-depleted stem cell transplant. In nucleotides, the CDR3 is TGTGCCAGCTCTGGGATTAGCTACGAGCAGTACTTC. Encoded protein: CASSGISYEQYF.